This paragraph reports one T cell receptor beta chain. Antigen specificity is unknown. This sample stems from a study of blood T cells in healthy people across ages. Sample-barcoded 5' priming and a J-beta primer mix drove a second PCR of roughly 6 to 12 cycles. Using its own MiXCR run on the 5' RACE reads, TCRdb lists one record per CDR3 protein. Of roughly 2 million distinct CDR3 sequences detected, around half appear once; the ten largest clones hold more than 2%. The CDR3 has 16 residues. V was pared by 8 bases and J by 1 base, with 20 bases between. CDR1 and CDR2 (germline): MDHEN, SYDVKM. Study-level findings and limits: Higher diversity, along with more naive CD4+ cells, distinguished long-lived donors from aged donors. Naive T cell percentage showed a strong correlation with the diversity of TCR beta.

This chain links TRBV28 with TRBJ1-2; D is possibly TRBD1 (6 bases). The sample consisted of blood. This receptor was taken from a woman between 40 and 50 years old in good health. The CDR3: CASGTSPGGGNYGYTF. In DNA, the CDR3 is TGTGCCAGCGGCACATCACCCGGGGGCGGTAACTATGGCTACACCTTC.